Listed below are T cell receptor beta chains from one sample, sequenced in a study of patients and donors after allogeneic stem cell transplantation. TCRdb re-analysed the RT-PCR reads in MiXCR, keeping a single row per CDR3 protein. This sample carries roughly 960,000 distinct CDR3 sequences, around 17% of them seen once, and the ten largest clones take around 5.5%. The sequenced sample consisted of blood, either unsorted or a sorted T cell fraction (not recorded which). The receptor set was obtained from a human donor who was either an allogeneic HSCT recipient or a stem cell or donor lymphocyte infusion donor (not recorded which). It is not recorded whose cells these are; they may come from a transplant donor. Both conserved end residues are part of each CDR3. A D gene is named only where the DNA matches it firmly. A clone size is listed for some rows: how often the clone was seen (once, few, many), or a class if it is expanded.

CASSKSGGYSEQFF,TGTGCCAGCAGCAAAAGCGGGGGATACAGTGAGCAGTTCTTC,TRBJ2-1,TRBD2,.,TRBV7-2
CASSQGPLAKNIQYF,TGTGCCAGCAGCCAAGGACCACTAGCCAAAAACATTCAGTACTTC,TRBJ2-4,.,few,TRBV3-1
CASSLDRPGRQSPLHF,TGCGCCAGCAGCTTGGATAGGCCAGGGAGACAGTCACCCCTCCACTTT,TRBJ1-6,.,.,TRBV5-1
CSARELRKAFF,TGCAGTGCTAGAGAGTTAAGAAAAGCTTTCTTT,TRBJ1-1,.,.,TRBV20-1
CASSPRTSSGEFF,TGTGCCAGCAGCCCCCGGACCAGCAGTGGGGAGTTCTTC,TRBJ2-1,.,few,TRBV5-6
CASSVGAGTLNYGYTF,TGTGCCAGCAGCGTAGGGGCGGGAACATTGAACTATGGCTACACCTTC,TRBJ1-2,.,few,TRBV9
CASSTGQKVEKLFF,TGTGCCAGCAGCACGGGACAGAAGGTCGAAAAACTGTTTTTT,TRBJ1-4,TRBD1,few,TRBV7-2
CASSYSHSPLHF,TGTGCCAGCAGTTACTCTCATTCACCCCTCCACTTT,TRBJ1-6,.,few,TRBV6-5
CASRIIGEGYGYTF,TGTGCCAGCAGAATTATAGGGGAAGGCTATGGCTACACCTTC,TRBJ1-2,.,.,TRBV6-1
CAWSVWRGRGLNTEAFF,TGTGCCTGGAGTGTATGGAGGGGGCGAGGGCTGAACACTGAAGCTTTCTTT,TRBJ1-1,TRBD1,.,TRBV30
CASTQEAGEPYSNQPQHF,TGTGCCAGTACCCAGGAGGCAGGAGAGCCTTATAGCAATCAGCCCCAGCATTTT,TRBJ1-5,.,.,TRBV19
CASSEGGRSSDTQYF,TGTGCCAGCAGCGAAGGCGGGAGGTCGTCAGATACGCAGTATTTT,TRBJ2-3,TRBD2,.,TRBV9
CRTKTGSTEAFF,TGCAGAACTAAGACAGGAAGCACTGAAGCTTTCTTT,TRBJ1-1,.,.,TRBV20-1
CASRSKRQGARETQYF,TGTGCCAGCAGAAGCAAGCGACAGGGGGCTAGGGAGACCCAGTACTTC,TRBJ2-5,TRBD1,.,TRBV6-1
CSALGTGVNTEAFF,TGCAGCGCACTCGGGACAGGCGTGAACACTGAAGCTTTCTTT,TRBJ1-1,TRBD1,many,TRBV29-1
CASSSRDEQFF,TGTGCCAGCAGTTCTCGGGATGAGCAGTTCTTC,TRBJ2-1,.,many,TRBV12-3/TRBV12-4
CASSEGQVGEKLFF,TGTGCCAGCAGTGAAGGTCAGGTTGGGGAAAAACTGTTTTTT,TRBJ1-4,.,few,TRBV6-1
CASSSPQAGNEQFF,TGTGCCAGCAGCTCCCCTCAGGCTGGTAATGAGCAGTTCTTC,TRBJ2-1,.,.,TRBV11-2
CSARDRQGSDTQYF,TGCAGTGCTAGAGATCGACAGGGGTCAGATACGCAGTATTTT,TRBJ2-3,TRBD1,.,TRBV20-1
CASRADPGNTIYF,TGTGCCAGCAGAGCGGACCCCGGAAACACCATATATTTT,TRBJ1-3,.,few,TRBV5-6
CASSDRTGLGNTEAFF,TGTGCCAGCAGTGACCGGACAGGGTTAGGGAACACTGAAGCTTTCTTT,TRBJ1-1,TRBD1,.,TRBV25-1
CASSLAIGWGVGTDTQYF,TGCGCCAGCAGCTTGGCCATAGGGTGGGGAGTCGGCACAGATACGCAGTATTTT,TRBJ2-3,.,.,TRBV5-1
CASSLWISEPQHF,TGTGCCAGCAGTTTGTGGATCTCTGAACCCCAGCATTTT,TRBJ1-5,.,.,TRBV12-3/TRBV12-4
CASSVRRGLSYNEQFF,TGTGCCAGCAGCGTCAGGCGGGGACTCTCCTACAATGAGCAGTTCTTC,TRBJ2-1,.,.,TRBV7-2
CASSDARGTDYNEQFF,TGTGCCAGCAGTGATGCCCGCGGGACGGATTACAATGAGCAGTTCTTC,TRBJ2-1,.,.,TRBV6-1
CATSGGEKLFF,TGTGCCACCAGTGGGGGTGAAAAACTGTTTTTT,TRBJ1-4,.,.,TRBV24-1
CASSSVSFTEAFF,TGTGCCAGCAGTTCAGTCTCTTTCACTGAAGCTTTCTTT,TRBJ1-1,.,few,TRBV25-1
CATSRPRGASGRNNEQFF,TGTGCCACCAGCAGACCCCGGGGAGCTAGCGGCCGAAACAATGAGCAGTTCTTC,TRBJ2-1,TRBD2,.,TRBV15
CASSPVETISSNYGYTF,TGTGCCAGTAGTCCCGTCGAGACCATCAGTTCTAACTATGGCTACACCTTC,TRBJ1-2,.,.,TRBV19
CASSPPGGGAEAFF,TGTGCCAGCAGCCCTCCGGGTGGGGGTGCTGAAGCTTTCTTT,TRBJ1-1,.,.,TRBV11-1
CASSLELAVATGELFF,TGTGCCAGCAGCTTAGAACTAGCGGTAGCGACCGGGGAGCTGTTTTTT,TRBJ2-2,TRBD2,.,TRBV11-3
CASSSRQRNEQFF,TGCGCCAGCAGCTCCCGACAGCGCAATGAGCAGTTCTTC,TRBJ2-1,.,few,TRBV5-1
CASSPAGLANNEQFF,TGTGCCAGCAGTCCAGCGGGACTAGCCAACAATGAGCAGTTCTTC,TRBJ2-1,TRBD2,few,TRBV6-2/TRBV6-3
CASSISTGGPYEQYF,TGCGCCAGCAGCATCTCGACAGGGGGGCCCTACGAGCAGTACTTC,TRBJ2-7,TRBD1,.,TRBV5-1
CAGCRDMNTEAFF,TGTGCCGGATGCAGGGATATGAACACTGAAGCTTTCTTT,TRBJ1-1,.,few,TRBV30
CASRTSGGTLYEQYF,TGTGCCAGCAGAACTAGCGGGGGGACCCTATACGAGCAGTACTTC,TRBJ2-7,TRBD2,few,TRBV12-3/TRBV12-4
CASSPMGQGNQPQHF,TGTGCCAGCAGCCCGATGGGACAGGGGAATCAGCCCCAGCATTTT,TRBJ1-5,TRBD1,.,TRBV7-2
CASSPYRGRYEKLFF,TGTGCCAGCAGCCCTTACAGGGGGCGGTATGAAAAACTGTTTTTT,TRBJ1-4,TRBD1,once,TRBV7-8
CASSPRTGGLETQYF,TGTGCCAGCAGTCCACGGACAGGGGGCCTGGAGACCCAGTACTTC,TRBJ2-5,TRBD1,.,TRBV13